Listed here are 25 T cell receptor beta chains from one sample, sequenced in a study of early T cells in non-severe SARS-CoV-2 infection listed by TCRdb under 2021. The library came from 5' RACE. This sample was sequenced with a NextSeq 500. TCRdb handled the public reads itself, with Q25 trimming in fastp and clone calling in MiXCR, and kept productive beta chains. Entries are consolidated by CDR3 protein sequence, retaining the most common genes and DNA. In all, the sample holds about 81,000 distinct CDR3 sequences, and 5% to 6.5% of those were seen once. The ten largest clones capture about 7.8% of the sample. The sequencing input was whole blood. The receptor set was obtained from an adult who was a healthcare worker with PCR-confirmed SARS-CoV-2 infection or an uninfected control (not recorded which).

This clonotype has a count of ten or more. The chain combines TRBV6-1 with TRBJ1-5; no firm D call. Germline CDR1 and CDR2: MNHNS and SASEGT. This CDR3 has 13 amino acids. V was shortened by 2 bases and J by 7 bases, with 9 bases between the two germline ends. The DNA for the CDR3 is TGTGCCAGCAGTGAAACCCGGATCCAGCCCCAGCATTTT. It translates to CASSETRIQPQHF.

This clonotype was seen many times. The J gene is TRBJ2-1, the V gene TRBV11-2; D unclear. This CDR3 comprises 17 residues. Germline CDR1 is SGHAT and CDR2 is FQNNGV. V was cut by 6 bases and J by 0 bases, with 18 bases left in between. This CDR3 reads CASSFRTQSPSYNEQFF. The CDR3 bases are TGTGCCAGCAGTTTTAGGACGCAATCACCCTCCTACAATGAGCAGTTCTTC.

Many counts were recorded for this clonotype. The chain uses TRBV6-5 and TRBJ1-2; possibly TRBD1 for D (5 bases). V was cut by 5 bases and J by 4 bases, with 11 bases left in between. The CDR3 is made up of 13 amino acids. The germline V gene encodes CDR1 MNHEY and CDR2 SVGAGI. The chain's CDR3 is CASSDDRFYGYTF. DNA of the CDR3: TGTGCCAGCAGTGATGACAGATTCTATGGCTACACCTTC.

The V gene is TRBV10-3, the J gene TRBJ2-7; D gene unclear. Trimming removed 0 bases at V and 5 bases at J, with 17 bases between. The CDR3 is 16 residues long. In germline, CDR1 is ENHRY, CDR2 SYGVKD. CDR3 amino acids: CAISESGRKMFDEQYF. DNA of the CDR3: TGTGCCATCAGTGAGTCTGGCAGGAAGATGTTTGACGAGCAGTACTTC.

This clonotype was counted between two and nine times. V usage is TRBV7-6 and J usage is TRBJ1-3; no definite D call. V was shortened by 6 bases and J by 2 bases, with 14 bases between the two germline ends. The CDR3 loop spans 15 amino acids. Germline assignment: CDR1 SGHVS and CDR2 FNYEAQ. The CDR3 spells CASRRTETPGNTIYF. CDR3 in DNA: TGTGCCAGCAGGAGGACCGAGACACCTGGAAACACCATATATTTT.

This clonotype was detected many times. The V call is TRBV9, the J call TRBJ1-1; a possible D gene is TRBD1 (6 bases). Trimming shortened V by 5 bases and J by 0 bases, and 14 bases separated the two germline ends. CDR1 is SGDLS, CDR2 YYNGEE, per germline. The CDR3 is made up of 15 amino acids. CDR3 nucleotide sequence: TGTGCCAGCAGTCAGCACAGGGAAATGAACACTGAAGCTTTCTTT. As protein: CASSQHREMNTEAFF. Full variable domain (outside the CDR3, taken from reference TRBV9 and TRBJ1-1): DSGVTQTPKHLITATGQRVTLRCSPRSGDLSVYWYQQSLDQGLQFLIQYYNGEERAKGNILERFSAQQFPDLHSELNLSSLELGDSALYFCASSQHREMNTEAFFGQGTRLTVV.

This clonotype was seen only a few times. The V and J genes are TRBV6-6 and TRBJ1-1; weak D call: TRBD1 (6 bases). The CDR3 contains 12 residues. V lost 7 bases to trimming and J lost 4 bases, with 10 bases between them. Per the germline V gene, CDR1 is MNHNY and CDR2 is SVGAGI (reference sequence). The CDR3 region is CASTQGATEAFF. CDR3 DNA: TGTGCCAGCACACAGGGAGCCACTGAAGCTTTCTTT.

This clonotype has a count of ten or more. This chain uses TRBV28 with TRBJ1-4, with 7 nucleotides matching TRBD1. The CDR3 sequence is 14 residues long. With 6 bases clipped from V and 7 bases from J, the junction kept 8 bases outside the gene matches. Germline values: CDR1 MDHEN, CDR2 SYDVKM. Here the CDR3 reads CASRRGGGGEKLFF. In DNA form, the CDR3 reads TGTGCCAGCAGGCGAGGGGGCGGCGGTGAAAAACTGTTTTTT. Full variable domain (missing parts from reference TRBV28 and TRBJ1-4): DVKVTQSSRYLVKRTGEKVFLECVQDMDHENMFWYRQDPGLGLRLIYFSYDVKMKEKGDIPEGYSVSREKKERFSLILESASTNQTSMYLCASRRGGGGEKLFFGSGTQLSVL.

Many counts were recorded for this clonotype. This chain joins TRBV7-8 and TRBJ1-2; D is unresolved. The V end was cut by 5 bases, the J end by 2 bases, with 9 bases between. The CDR3 is 13 residues long. The germline V gene encodes CDR1 SGHVS and CDR2 FQNEAQ. As DNA, the CDR3 is TGTGCCAGCAGCGCAGGAGACAACTATGGCTACACCTTC. Translation: CASSAGDNYGYTF.

The V gene is TRBV11-2, the J gene TRBJ1-3; D may be TRBD1 (6 bases). Trimming shortened V by 8 bases and J by 2 bases, and 10 bases separated the two germline ends. The CDR3 consists of 13 residues. The germline gives CDR1 SGHAT, CDR2 FQNNGV. As DNA, the CDR3 is TGTGCCAGCCAGGGGCAGACTGGAAACACCATATATTTT. As protein: CASQGQTGNTIYF. The variable domain in full, completed from reference TRBV11-2 and TRBJ1-3, reads EAGVAQSPRYKIIEKRQSVAFWCNPISGHATLYWYQQILGQGPKLLIQFQNNGVVDDSQLPKDRFSAERLKGVDSTLKIQPAKLEDSAVYLCASQGQTGNTIYFGEGSWLTVV.

This clonotype has ten or more counts. The CDR3 coding sequence is TGTGCCACCAGCAGAATTTTGGGACAAATGAATCAGCCCCAGCATTTT. Amino acid sequence: CATSRILGQMNQPQHF. The chain combines TRBV15 with TRBJ1-5; D may be TRBD1 (6 bases). The CDR3 covers 16 residues. V was pared by 2 bases and J by 4 bases, with 15 bases between. Germline V gene lookup returns CDR1 LNHNV and CDR2 YYDKDF (reference sequence).

This clonotype was detected only a few times. V is TRBV4-1 and J is TRBJ2-1, with 8 positions matching TRBD1. Trimming removed 2 bases from V and 7 bases from J; junction bases left unmatched: 13. CDR1 and CDR2 (germline): MGHRA, YSYEKL. This CDR3 has 17 amino acids. This CDR3 is CASSQPRRDRSTNEQFF. CDR3 DNA: TGCGCCAGCAGCCAACCACGCCGGGACAGGTCTACGAATGAGCAGTTCTTC.

This clonotype appeared once. This rearrangement joins TRBV20-1 to TRBJ2-7; maybe TRBD1 (6 bases). The V end lost 3 bases, the J end lost 4 bases, and 10 bases lay between the germline ends. The CDR3 has 12 residues. Germline V gene sequence: CDR1 DFQATT, CDR2 SNEGSKA (reference sequence). The CDR3, as DNA: TGCAGTGCTAGGCCTCAGGGGTACGAGCAGTACTTC. Its protein is CSARPQGYEQYF.

The chain joins TRBV28 to TRBJ2-6; D gene uncertain. This CDR3 has 14 amino acids. V gave up 5 bases and J gave up 0 bases, with 5 bases separating them. Germline V gene lookup returns CDR1 MDHEN and CDR2 SYDVKM. CDR3 in DNA: TGTGCCAGCAGTATCGACTCTGGGGCCAACGTCCTGACTTTC. Residues: CASSIDSGANVLTF.

This clonotype was counted ten times or more. The gene calls are TRBV6-2 or TRBV6-3 and TRBJ2-7, with D unresolved. The CDR3 spans 12 residues. Trimming removed 5 bases from V and 0 bases from J, with 5 bases in between. Germline loops: CDR1 MNHEY, CDR2 SVGEGT. CDR3 DNA sequence: TGTGCCAGCAGTCGGAGCTCCTACGAGCAGTACTTC. As protein: CASSRSSYEQYF.

V gene TRBV10-3 combines with J gene TRBJ2-2; 7 bases match TRBD2. The V segment lost 10 bases and the J segment 0 bases; nucleotides outside the gene matches: 8. The CDR3 is 15 amino acids. Germline CDR1 ENHRY, CDR2 SYGVKD. The CDR3 nucleotides are TGTGCCACCGCCGAAGGACTAGCGAACACCGGGGAGCTGTTTTTT. Amino acid sequence: CATAEGLANTGELFF.

This clonotype was seen a handful of times. V and J are TRBV10-3 and TRBJ2-1; 9 bases match TRBD1. CDR1 ENHRY and CDR2 SYGVKD come from the germline V gene. The CDR3 extends over 16 amino acids. The V gene end was trimmed by 3 bases and the J gene end by 0 bases; junction bases not matched to a gene: 3. CDR3 in DNA: TGTGCCATCAGTGATGGGACAGGGAGCTCCTACAATGAGCAGTTCTTC. Translated: CAISDGTGSSYNEQFF.

To note about this clonotype: Relative to the germline gene, one junction end is altered; a read error may explain this. The V and J genes are TRBV28 and TRBJ1-2; TRBD1 matches at 8 bases. The CDR3 is 13 residues long. Germline-derived CDR1 and CDR2 are MDHEN and SYDVKM. The DNA for the CDR3 is TGTGTCAGCAGTCCCTCCGGACAGGGTGGCTACACCTTC. It yields the protein CVSSPSGQGGYTF.

This clonotype was counted at least ten times. The chain links TRBV3-1 to TRBJ2-2, with D unresolved. The CDR3 spans 15 residues. Per the germline V gene, CDR1 is LGHDT and CDR2 is YNNKEL (reference sequence). V lost 11 bases and J 6 bases, leaving 22 bases between the germline ends. The CDR3 DNA follows: TGTGCCTCGTCCAGACGGACCGCTGTCTCCGGGGAGCTGTTTTTT. Translating it yields CASSRRTAVSGELFF.

This clonotype was observed a handful of times. The gene calls are TRBV21-1 and TRBJ2-7; no check of the table's D call, TRBD1, against the DNA was made. TRBV21-1 is a pseudogene locus. This CDR3 is 14 amino acids long. The CDR3 nucleotides read TGTGCCAGCACCCCCCGAGTACTTCCCTACGAGCAGTACTTC. It codes for CASTPRVLPYEQYF.

This clonotype was observed at least ten times. The chain combines TRBV24-1 with TRBJ2-7, with no clear D. V lost 7 bases, J lost 3 bases, and 9 bases lay in between. CDR1 KGHDR and CDR2 SFDVKD come from the germline V gene. The CDR3 contains 12 residues. The CDR3 loop reads CATSSDHYEQYF. The CDR3 DNA reads TGTGCCACCAGCAGCGATCACTACGAGCAGTACTTC.

The chain carries TRBV28 and TRBJ1-5; TRBD1 matches at 7 bases. The CDR3 is made up of 11 amino acids. V lost 4 bases, J lost 11 bases, and 2 bases stayed unmatched. The germline V gene encodes CDR1 MDHEN and CDR2 SYDVKM. CDR3 in amino acids: CASSSGQTQHF. CDR3 DNA: TGTGCCAGCAGTTCGGGACAGACCCAGCATTTT.

This clonotype appeared many times. The V gene is TRBV4-2, the J gene TRBJ2-3; TRBD2 agrees at 9 bases. CDR3 length equals 16 residues. J lost 3 bases, V lost 5 bases, and 9 bases had no gene match. CDR1 LGHNA and CDR2 YNFKEQ come from the germline V gene. The CDR3 reads CASSFLASGVTDTQYF. In DNA form, the CDR3 reads TGTGCCAGCAGCTTCTTAGCTAGCGGGGTGACAGATACGCAGTATTTT.

This clonotype was detected only a few times. The rearrangement links TRBV19 to TRBJ2-1; 10 nucleotides match TRBD2. V shed 8 bases and J 13 bases; nucleotides not matched to a gene: 17. Germline values: CDR1 LNHDA, CDR2 SQIVND (reference sequence). The CDR3 spans 15 residues. This CDR3 is CASRTLAGERDRQFF. In DNA, the CDR3 is TGTGCCAGTCGAACCCTAGCGGGAGAACGGGACAGACAGTTCTTC. The whole variable domain, filled in from reference TRBV19 and TRBJ2-1, reads DGGITQSPKYLFRKEGQNVTLSCEQNLNHDAMYWYRQDPGQGLRLIYYSQIVNDFQKGDIAEGYSVSREKKESFPLTVTSAQKNPTAFYLCASRTLAGERDRQFFGPGTRLTVL.

This clonotype was detected a few times. This chain connects TRBV28 to TRBJ1-5, with D maybe TRBD1 (6 bases). There are 15 residues in the CDR3. V was pared by 4 bases and J by 3 bases, with 13 bases between. The V gene's germline CDR1 is MDHEN and CDR2 SYDVKM. DNA of the CDR3: TGTGCCAGCAGTTCCCCGGGACACTTCAATCAGCCCCAGCATTTT. It yields the protein CASSSPGHFNQPQHF.